The 10 T cell receptor beta chains given below trace back to one sample, sequenced in a study of identical twins. Each CDR3 protein is one row after TCRdb ran MiXCR on the 5' RACE reads. The sample has more than 600,000 distinct CDR3 sequences; 15% to 20% are singletons. A further study also used this sample, focusing on T cells expressing NK-cell markers.

The sequenced material came from PBMCs. The receptors here all came from a woman between 18 and 30 years old in good health.

This clonotype was counted only a few times. CDR3 sequence (DNA): TGTGCCAGCAGCCCCGCAAGGACGCGCACCGGGGAGCTGTTTTTT. Translating it yields CASSPARTRTGELFF. The rearrangement uses TRBV3-1 and TRBJ2-2, with D unresolved. The CDR3 contains 15 residues. Per the germline V gene, CDR1 is LGHDT and CDR2 is YNNKEL (reference sequence). Between the trimmed V and J ends, which lost 4 bases and 4 bases, there was a span of 13 bases.

The CDR3 spells CASSVHTGELFF. The DNA for the CDR3 is TGCGCCAGCAGCGTGCATACCGGGGAGCTGTTTTTT. The J gene is TRBJ2-2, the V gene TRBV5-1; D ambiguous. This CDR3 comprises 12 residues. CDR1 is SGHRS and CDR2 is YFSETQ in the germline V gene. Trimming shortened V by 4 bases and J by 5 bases, and 6 bases separated the two germline ends.

This clonotype appeared once. This chain uses TRBV7-9 with TRBJ2-7; unclear D gene. CDR1 is SEHNR, CDR2 FQNEAQ, per germline (reference sequence). V shed 6 bases and J shed 5 bases, with 17 bases lying between them. The length of the CDR3 is 14 residues. For the CDR3, the DNA is TGTGCCAGCAGTCGCCCATCAGGTGCCCACGAGCAGTACTTC. Amino acid sequence: CASSRPSGAHEQYF.

This clonotype has only a few counts. This chain connects TRBV10-3 to TRBJ2-2, with D unresolved. The CDR3 spans 13 residues. Germline values: CDR1 ENHRY, CDR2 SYGVKD. The V gene lost 4 bases and the J gene lost 2 bases, with 5 bases spanning the gap. The CDR3 spells CAISADNTGELFF. The DNA of the CDR3 is TGTGCCATCAGTGCCGATAACACCGGGGAGCTGTTTTTT.

This chain uses TRBV10-3 with TRBJ2-5, with no clear D. Germline V gene lookup returns CDR1 ENHRY and CDR2 SYGVKD. The V gene lost 5 bases and the J gene lost 2 bases, with 3 bases spanning the gap. The CDR3 totals 11 residues. The chain's CDR3 is CAISQQETQYF. The DNA for the CDR3 is TGTGCCATCAGTCAACAAGAGACCCAGTACTTC.

V usage is TRBV12-3 or TRBV12-4 and J usage is TRBJ1-3; maybe TRBD1 (6 bases). The CDR3 spans 16 residues. Trimming cost V 1 base and J 0 bases, with 10 bases left between them. This CDR3 reads CASSLGDISSGNTIYF. The CDR3 nucleotides are TGTGCCAGCAGTTTAGGGGACATTAGCTCTGGAAACACCATATATTTT.

This clonotype was observed a few times. This chain links TRBV18 with TRBJ2-5; 10 bases are a match to TRBD1. CDR1 and CDR2 from the germline V gene are KGHSH and LQKENI. This CDR3 contains 15 residues. The trim removed 0 bases at V and 6 bases at J, leaving 4 bases unmatched. In DNA, the CDR3 is TGTGCCAGCTCACCACCAGGGACAGGGGCGCAGACCCAGTACTTC. It encodes CASSPPGTGAQTQYF.

The rearrangement joins TRBV20-1 to TRBJ2-4, with TRBD2 matching 7 bases. CDR1 DFQATT and CDR2 SNEGSKA come from the germline V gene (reference sequence). V lost 3 bases and J lost 7; bases outside the gene matches: 15. The CDR3 length is 16 residues. CDR3 region: CSASTAAGRPGNIQYF. For the CDR3, the DNA is TGCAGTGCTAGTACCGCAGCGGGGAGACCTGGGAACATTCAGTACTTC.

This rearrangement joins TRBV5-1 to TRBJ2-7; D gene ambiguous. V shed 0 bases and J shed 3 bases, with 10 bases lying between them. The CDR3 is 14 amino acids. CDR1 and CDR2 from the germline V gene are SGHRS and YFSETQ. CDR3 DNA: TGCGCCAGCAGCTTGGGTCGCTCCAACTACGAGCAGTACTTC. This translates into CASSLGRSNYEQYF.

This clonotype was detected only a few times. V and J are TRBV4-2 and TRBJ2-7; unclear D gene. Per the germline V gene, CDR1 is LGHNA and CDR2 is YNFKEQ. V was shortened by 0 bases and J by 2 bases, with 5 bases between the two germline ends. The CDR3 totals 13 residues. In DNA, the CDR3 is TGTGCCAGCAGCCAAGAACCCACCTACGAGCAGTACTTC. Its protein is CASSQEPTYEQYF.